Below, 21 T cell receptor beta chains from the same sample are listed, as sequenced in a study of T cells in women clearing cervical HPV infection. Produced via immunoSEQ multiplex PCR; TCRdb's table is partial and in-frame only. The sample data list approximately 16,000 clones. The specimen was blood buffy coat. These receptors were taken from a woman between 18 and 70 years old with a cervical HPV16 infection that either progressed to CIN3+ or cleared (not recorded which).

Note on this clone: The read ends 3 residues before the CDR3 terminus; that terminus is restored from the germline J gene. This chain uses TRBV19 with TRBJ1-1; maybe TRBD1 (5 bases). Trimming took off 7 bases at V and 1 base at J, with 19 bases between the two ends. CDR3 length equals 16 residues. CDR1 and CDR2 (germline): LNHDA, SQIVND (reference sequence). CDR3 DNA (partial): TGTGCCAGTACTCCTAGGTCGGGGGGTCCGAACACTGAA. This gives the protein CASTPRSGGPNTE. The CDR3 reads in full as CASTPRSGGPNTEAFF.

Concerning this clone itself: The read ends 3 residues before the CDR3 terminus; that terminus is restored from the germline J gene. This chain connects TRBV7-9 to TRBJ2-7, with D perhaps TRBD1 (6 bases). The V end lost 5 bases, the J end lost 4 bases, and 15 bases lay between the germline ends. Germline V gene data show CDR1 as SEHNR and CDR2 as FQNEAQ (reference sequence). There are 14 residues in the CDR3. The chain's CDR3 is CASSKGTTAYEQYF. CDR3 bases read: TGTGCCAGCAGCAAAGGGACAACGGCATACGAG.

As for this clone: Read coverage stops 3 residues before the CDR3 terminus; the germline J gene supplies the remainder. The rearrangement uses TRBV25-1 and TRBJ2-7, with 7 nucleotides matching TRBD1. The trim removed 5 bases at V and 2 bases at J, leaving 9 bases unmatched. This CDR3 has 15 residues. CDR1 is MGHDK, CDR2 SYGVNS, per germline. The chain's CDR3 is CASSHDVGTAYEQYF. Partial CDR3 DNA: TGTGCCAGCAGTCATGACGTGGGGACAGCCTACGAG.

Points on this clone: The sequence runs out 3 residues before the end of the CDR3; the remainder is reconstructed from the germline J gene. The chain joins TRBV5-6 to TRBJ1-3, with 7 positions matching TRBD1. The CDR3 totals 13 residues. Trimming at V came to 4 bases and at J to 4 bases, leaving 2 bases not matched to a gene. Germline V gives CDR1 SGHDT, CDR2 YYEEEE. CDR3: CASSLRGGNTIYF. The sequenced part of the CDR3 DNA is TGTGCCAGCAGCCTCAGGGGGGGAAACACC.

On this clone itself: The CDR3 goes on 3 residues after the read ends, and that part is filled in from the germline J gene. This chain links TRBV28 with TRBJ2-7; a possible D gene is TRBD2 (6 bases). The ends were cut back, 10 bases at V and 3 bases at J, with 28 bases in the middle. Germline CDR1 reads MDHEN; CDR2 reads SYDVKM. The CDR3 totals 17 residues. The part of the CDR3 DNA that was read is TGTGCCACCCGAAGAAAAGCTGGCGGCGGAGGGGTCTACGAG. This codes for CATRRKAGGGGVYE. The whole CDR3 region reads CATRRKAGGGGVYEQYF. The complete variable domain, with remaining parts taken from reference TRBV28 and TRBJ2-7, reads DVKVTQSSRYLVKRTGEKVFLECVQDMDHENMFWYRQDPGLGLRLIYFSYDVKMKEKGDIPEGYSVSREKKERFSLILESASTNQTSMYLCATRRKAGGGGVYEQYFGPGTRLTVT.

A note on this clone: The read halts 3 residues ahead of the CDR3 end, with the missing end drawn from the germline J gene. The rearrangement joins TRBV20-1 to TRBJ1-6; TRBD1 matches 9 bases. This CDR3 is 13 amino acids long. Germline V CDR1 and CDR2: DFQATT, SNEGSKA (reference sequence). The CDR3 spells CSALGQGPLTLHF. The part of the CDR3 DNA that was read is TGCAGTGCCCTGGGACAGGGACCCCTAACC.

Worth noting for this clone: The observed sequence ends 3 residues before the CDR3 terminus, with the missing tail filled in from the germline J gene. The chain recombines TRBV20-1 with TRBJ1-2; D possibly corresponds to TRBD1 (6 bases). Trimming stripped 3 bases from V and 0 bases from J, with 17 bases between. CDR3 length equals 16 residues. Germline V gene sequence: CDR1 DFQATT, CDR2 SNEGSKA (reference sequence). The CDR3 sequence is CSASRRTGMSNYGYTF. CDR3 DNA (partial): TGCAGTGCTAGCCGTAGAACAGGGATGTCTAACTATGGC.

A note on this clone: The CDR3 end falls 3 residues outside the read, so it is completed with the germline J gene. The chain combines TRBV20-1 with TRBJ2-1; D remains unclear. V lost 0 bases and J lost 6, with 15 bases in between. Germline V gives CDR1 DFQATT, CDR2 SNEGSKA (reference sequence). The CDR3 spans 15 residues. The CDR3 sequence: CSARDEARSPNEQFF. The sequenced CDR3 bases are TGCAGTGCTAGAGATGAGGCAAGGTCACCCAATGAG.

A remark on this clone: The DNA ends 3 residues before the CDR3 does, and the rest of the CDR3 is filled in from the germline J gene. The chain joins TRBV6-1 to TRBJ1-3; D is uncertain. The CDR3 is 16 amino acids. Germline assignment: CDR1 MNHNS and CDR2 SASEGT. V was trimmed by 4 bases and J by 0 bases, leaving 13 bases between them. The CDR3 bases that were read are TGTGCCAGCAGTGTCGTCCGGGGTACCTCTGGAAACACC. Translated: CASSVVRGTSGNT. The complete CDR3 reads CASSVVRGTSGNTIYF.

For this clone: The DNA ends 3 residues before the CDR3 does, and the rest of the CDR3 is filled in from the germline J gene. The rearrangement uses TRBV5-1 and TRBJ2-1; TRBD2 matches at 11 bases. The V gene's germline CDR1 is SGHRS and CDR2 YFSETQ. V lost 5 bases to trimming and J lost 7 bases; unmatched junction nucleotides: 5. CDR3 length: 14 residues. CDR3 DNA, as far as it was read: TGCGCCAGCAGGCAGGGACTAGCGGTAAATGAG. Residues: CASRQGLAVNE. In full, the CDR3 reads CASRQGLAVNEQFF.

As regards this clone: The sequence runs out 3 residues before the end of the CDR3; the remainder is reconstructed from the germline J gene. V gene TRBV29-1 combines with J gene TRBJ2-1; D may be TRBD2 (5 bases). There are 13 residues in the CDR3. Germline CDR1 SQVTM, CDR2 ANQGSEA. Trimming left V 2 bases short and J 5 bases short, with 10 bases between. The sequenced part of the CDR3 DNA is TGCAGCGTTGAACTTACGGGGAACAATGAG. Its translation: CSVELTGNNE. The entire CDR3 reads CSVELTGNNEQFF.

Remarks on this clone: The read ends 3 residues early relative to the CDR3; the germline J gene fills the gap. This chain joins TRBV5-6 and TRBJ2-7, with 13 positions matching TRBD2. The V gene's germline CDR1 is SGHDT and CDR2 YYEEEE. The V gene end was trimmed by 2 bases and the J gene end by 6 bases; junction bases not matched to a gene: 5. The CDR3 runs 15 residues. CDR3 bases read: TGTGCCAGCAGCTTCGGACTAGCGGGGGTCTCCGAG. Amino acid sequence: CASSFGLAGVSE. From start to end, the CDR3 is CASSFGLAGVSEQYF. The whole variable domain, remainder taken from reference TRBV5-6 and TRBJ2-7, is DAGVTQSPTHLIKTRGQQVTLRCSPKSGHDTVSWYQQALGQGPQFIFQYYEEEERQRGNFPDRFSGHQFPNYSSELNVNALLLGDSALYLCASSFGLAGVSEQYFGPGTRLTVT.

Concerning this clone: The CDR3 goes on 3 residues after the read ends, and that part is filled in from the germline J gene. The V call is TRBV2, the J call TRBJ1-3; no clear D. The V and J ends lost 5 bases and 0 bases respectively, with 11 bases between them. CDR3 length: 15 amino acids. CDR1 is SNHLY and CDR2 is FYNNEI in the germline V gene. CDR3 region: CASSRTASSGNTIYF. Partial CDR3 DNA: TGTGCCAGCAGTCGAACAGCCAGCTCTGGAAACACC.

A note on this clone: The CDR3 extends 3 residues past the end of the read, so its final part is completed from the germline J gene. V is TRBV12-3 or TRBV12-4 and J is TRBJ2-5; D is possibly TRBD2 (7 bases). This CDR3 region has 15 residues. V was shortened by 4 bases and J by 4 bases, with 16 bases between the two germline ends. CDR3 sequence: CASSSAGAVGETQYF. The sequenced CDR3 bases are TGTGCCAGCAGTTCCGCGGGGGCGGTGGGAGAGACC.

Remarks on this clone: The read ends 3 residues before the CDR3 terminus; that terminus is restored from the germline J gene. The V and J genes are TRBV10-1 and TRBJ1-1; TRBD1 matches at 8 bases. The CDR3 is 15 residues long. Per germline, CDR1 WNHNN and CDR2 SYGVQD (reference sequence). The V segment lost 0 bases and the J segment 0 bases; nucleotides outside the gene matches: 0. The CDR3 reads CASSESQGVNTEAFF. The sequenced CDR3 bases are TGCGCCAGCAGTGAGTCACAGGGGGTGAACACTGAA.

The covered CDR3 bases are TGTGCCAGCAGCGTAGCTCAAGGGAACACTGAA. Amino acid sequence: CASSVAQGNTE. The entire CDR3 sequence reads CASSVAQGNTEAFF. This chain connects TRBV9 to TRBJ1-1, with D unclear. The missing CDR3 end, 3 residues past where the read stops, is filled in from the germline J gene. Trimming pared 0 bases from V and 1 base from J, leaving 7 bases between. This CDR3 is built from 14 residues. The germline V gene has CDR1 SGDLS and CDR2 YYNGEE.

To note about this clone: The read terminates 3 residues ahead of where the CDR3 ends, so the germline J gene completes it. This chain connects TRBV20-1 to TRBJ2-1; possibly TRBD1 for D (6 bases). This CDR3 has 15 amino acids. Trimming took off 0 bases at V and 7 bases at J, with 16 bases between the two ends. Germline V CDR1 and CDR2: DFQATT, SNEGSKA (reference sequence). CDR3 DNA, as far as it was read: TGCAGTGCTAGAGAGAGGGGGTTGTTTCGGAATGAG. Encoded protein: CSARERGLFRNE. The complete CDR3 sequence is CSARERGLFRNEQFF.

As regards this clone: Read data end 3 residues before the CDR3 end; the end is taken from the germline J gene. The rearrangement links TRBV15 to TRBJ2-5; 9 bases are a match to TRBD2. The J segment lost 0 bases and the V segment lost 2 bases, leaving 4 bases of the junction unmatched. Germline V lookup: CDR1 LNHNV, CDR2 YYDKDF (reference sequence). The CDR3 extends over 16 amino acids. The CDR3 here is CATSRFKRGDQETQYF. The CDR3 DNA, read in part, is TGTGCCACCAGCAGATTCAAGCGGGGGGACCAAGAGACC.

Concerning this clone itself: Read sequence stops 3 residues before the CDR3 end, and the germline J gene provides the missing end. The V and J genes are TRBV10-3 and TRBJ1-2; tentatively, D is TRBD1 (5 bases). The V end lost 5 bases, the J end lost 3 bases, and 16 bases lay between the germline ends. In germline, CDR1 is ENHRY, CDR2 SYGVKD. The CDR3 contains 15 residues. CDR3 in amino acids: CAISTGQGLYYGYTF. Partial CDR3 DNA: TGTGCCATCAGTACCGGCCAGGGCCTCTACTATGGC.

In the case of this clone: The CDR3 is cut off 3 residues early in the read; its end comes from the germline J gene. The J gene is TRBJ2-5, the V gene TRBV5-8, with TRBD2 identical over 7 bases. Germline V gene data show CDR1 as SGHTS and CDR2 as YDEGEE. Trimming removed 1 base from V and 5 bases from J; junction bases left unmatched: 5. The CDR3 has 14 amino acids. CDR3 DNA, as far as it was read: TGTGCCAGCAGCTTGCTCGGCGGGGGTGAGACC. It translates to CASSLLGGGET. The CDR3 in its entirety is CASSLLGGGETQYF.

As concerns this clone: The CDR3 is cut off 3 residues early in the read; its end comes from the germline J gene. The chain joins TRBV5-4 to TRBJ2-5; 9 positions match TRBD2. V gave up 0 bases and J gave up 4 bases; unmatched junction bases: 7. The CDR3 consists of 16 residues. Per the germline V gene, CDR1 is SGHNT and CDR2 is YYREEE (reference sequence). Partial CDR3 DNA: TGTGCCAGCAGCTTGGCTCTGGGACTAGCAGGAGAGACC. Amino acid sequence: CASSLALGLAGET. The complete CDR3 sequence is CASSLALGLAGETQYF.